One and the same sample provided the 2 T cell receptor beta chains below, sequenced in a study of identical twins. Each CDR3 protein is one row after TCRdb ran MiXCR on the 5' RACE reads. This sample has 1.5 million to 2 million distinct CDR3 sequences, with 32% found just once. The sample taken for sequencing was cord blood. The source of these receptors is a newborn girl in good health.

This sequence joins TRBV12-3 or TRBV12-4 and TRBJ1-3; no clear D gene. V was shortened by 3 bases and J by 3 bases, with 3 bases between the two germline ends. The CDR3 extends over 12 amino acids. The CDR3 is CASSFFGNTIYF. The CDR3 bases are TGTGCCAGCAGTTTTTTTGGAAACACCATATATTTT.

The chain employs TRBV29-1 and TRBJ2-3, with 9 positions matching TRBD2. V shed 3 bases and J 2 bases; nucleotides not matched to a gene: 9. The CDR3 is 16 amino acids. CDR1 is SQVTM and CDR2 is ANQGSEA in the germline V gene. The CDR3 is CSVERLAGYDTDTQYF. CDR3 coding DNA: TGCAGCGTTGAGAGGCTAGCGGGATACGACACAGATACGCAGTATTTT.